The next 13 T cell receptor beta chains were all read from a single sample in a study of T cell responses to AZD1222 COVID-19 vaccine. The data were produced by immunoSEQ multiplex PCR, yet TCRdb's version contains in-frame clones alone and is incomplete. The sample holds 170,000 or so clones, 87% seen once. This specimen consisted of peripheral blood, obtained on day 0 of AZD1222 vaccination. The receptors shown here come from an adult in good health.

The rearrangement uses TRBV12-3 or TRBV12-4 and TRBJ2-7; TRBD1 matches 7 bases. With V trimmed by 6 bases and J by 2 bases, 4 bases remained unmatched. The CDR3 extends over 13 amino acids. Written as DNA, the CDR3 is TGTGCCAGCAGGGACAGGACAACCTACGAGCAGTACTTC. Translating it yields CASRDRTTYEQYF.

The chain combines TRBV7-2 with TRBJ1-6; tentative D call: TRBD1 (6 bases). The CDR3 consists of 15 residues. In germline, CDR1 is SGHTA, CDR2 FQGNSA. The ends were cut back, 3 bases at V and 9 bases at J, with 15 bases in the middle. The CDR3 reads CASSLGDTSGSPLHF. CDR3 DNA sequence: TGTGCCAGCAGCTTGGGGGACACCAGTGGTTCACCCCTCCACTTT.

The chain couples TRBV7-9 to TRBJ1-1, with TRBD1 matching over 11 bases. The CDR3 has 14 residues. V lost 1 base and J lost 8; bases outside the gene matches: 3. The V gene's germline CDR1 is SEHNR and CDR2 FQNEAQ (reference sequence). Written as DNA, the CDR3 is TGTGCCAGCAGCTTAGGGACAGGGGGCAGGGAAGCTTTCTTT. Translated: CASSLGTGGREAFF.

The V call is TRBV3-1 (or the pseudogene TRBV3-2), the J call TRBJ1-2, with TRBD1 identical over 7 bases. Germline CDR1 is LGHDT and CDR2 is YNNKEL (reference sequence). This CDR3 has 15 amino acids. Unmatched junction bases numbered 9, after V lost 4 bases and J lost 4 bases. The CDR3 sequence is CASSPRGGGVYGYTF. The CDR3 coding sequence is TGTGCCAGCAGCCCGAGGGGAGGGGGCGTCTATGGCTACACCTTC.

This chain links TRBV6-5 with TRBJ2-7, with D possibly called TRBD1 or TRBD2 (6 bases each). This CDR3 is built from 13 residues. In germline, CDR1 is MNHEY, CDR2 SVGAGI. V was shortened by 0 bases and J by 5 bases, with 8 bases between the two germline ends. CDR3 sequence (DNA): TGTGCCAGCAGTTACTCGGGGGGCAACGAGCAGTACTTC. As protein: CASSYSGGNEQYF.

The chain links TRBV11-2 to TRBJ1-5; D gene uncertain. The ends were cut back, 1 base at V and 6 bases at J, with 7 bases in the middle. Germline-derived CDR1 and CDR2 are SGHAT and FQNNGV. The CDR3 runs 13 residues. The chain's CDR3 is CASSLASGQPQHF. CDR3 sequence (DNA): TGTGCCAGCAGCTTAGCATCGGGTCAGCCCCAGCATTTT.

V is TRBV14 and J is TRBJ2-2, with 13 bases fitting TRBD2. Trimming cost V 6 bases and J 8 bases; bases outside gene matches: 9. In germline, CDR1 is SGHDN, CDR2 FVKESK. The CDR3 consists of 16 residues. In DNA, the CDR3 is TGTGCCAGCAGTCGAGGACTAGCGGGAGTCGCTGGGGAGCTGTTTTTT. As protein: CASSRGLAGVAGELFF.

V is TRBV12-3 or TRBV12-4 and J is TRBJ1-2, with 8 bases lining up with TRBD1. V shed 5 bases, J shed 7 bases, and the junction held 3 bases outside the gene matches. There are 12 residues in the CDR3. For the CDR3, the DNA is TGTGCCAGCAGTCCGCAGGGGGCTGGCTACACCTTC. Amino acids: CASSPQGAGYTF.

The gene calls are TRBV3-1 (or the pseudogene TRBV3-2) and TRBJ1-1; possible D gene TRBD1, 5 bases. Trimming pared 4 bases from V and 0 bases from J, leaving 15 bases between. Germline values: CDR1 LGHDT, CDR2 YNNKEL (reference sequence). CDR3 length: 16 amino acids. CDR3: CASSLSSTGLNTEAFF. DNA of the CDR3: TGTGCCAGCAGCCTCTCCTCCACGGGGCTGAACACTGAAGCTTTCTTT.

The chain recombines TRBV7-3 with TRBJ1-1; D possibly corresponds to TRBD1 (6 bases). Germline lookup yields CDR1 SGHTA and CDR2 FQGTGA. The CDR3 loop spans 13 amino acids. Trimming pared 3 bases from V and 4 bases from J, leaving 9 bases between. CDR3 loop: CASSFGTSTEAFF. In nucleotides, the CDR3 is TGTGCCAGCAGCTTCGGGACATCCACTGAAGCTTTCTTT.

The V gene is TRBV27, the J gene TRBJ2-7; a weak D match, TRBD2 (5 bases). CDR3 size: 15 residues. Germline CDR1 and CDR2: MNHEY and SMNVEV (reference sequence). The germline V and J ends were trimmed by 7 bases and 5 bases, with 21 bases remaining between them. In nucleotides, the CDR3 is TGTGCCAGCACCACACATGAGGGTGTAACCCACGAGCAGTACTTC. It specifies CASTTHEGVTHEQYF.

The V call is TRBV3-1 (or the pseudogene TRBV3-2), the J call TRBJ2-7; TRBD2 matches 9 bases. J was trimmed by 2 bases and V by 4 bases; bases with no gene match: 9. The CDR3 loop spans 16 amino acids. The germline gives CDR1 LGHDT, CDR2 YNNKEL (reference sequence). The CDR3 spells CASSPALAGGTYEQYF. The CDR3 DNA follows: TGTGCCAGCAGCCCCGCACTAGCGGGTGGCACCTACGAGCAGTACTTC.

V usage is TRBV6-5 and J usage is TRBJ2-7; D is ambiguous. V was cut by 5 bases and J by 1 base, with 9 bases left in between. The CDR3 spans 13 residues. Germline V gene data show CDR1 as MNHEY and CDR2 as SVGAGI. The CDR3 loop reads CASSLARSYEQYF. In DNA, the CDR3 is TGTGCCAGCAGTCTTGCCCGATCCTACGAGCAGTACTTC.